This T cell receptor beta chain emerged from a study of blood T cell repertoires in COVID-19. At the level of the study: Whether acute or convalescent, the COVID-19 samples came from the United States, Italy and Spain.

Libraries were prepared by immunoSEQ multiplex PCR; TCRdb keeps only in-frame clonotypes and omits some of them. The profile shows 110,000 to 150,000 clones, approximately 84% of them singletons. This TCR was sampled from a woman aged 55-69 years with acute or convalescent COVID-19. Material for sequencing was peripheral blood.

The CDR3 here is CASSYTTGTLYEQYF. In DNA form, the CDR3 reads TGTGCCAGCAGTTACACGACTGGGACTCTCTACGAGCAGTACTTC. This chain connects TRBV6-5 to TRBJ2-7; weak D call: TRBD2 (6 bases). Looked up from germline, CDR1 is MNHEY and CDR2 is SVGAGI. CDR3 length: 15 amino acids. Trimming left V 2 bases short and J 3 bases short, with 14 bases between.